A selection of T cell receptor beta chains follows, all from one sample in a study of blood T cell repertoires in COVID-19. The repertoire was sequenced with immunoSEQ multiplex PCR; TCRdb's copy has only in-frame clones and lacks some. The table shows 150,000 to 200,000 clones, with around 80% occurring only once. Input material: PBMCs or T cells enriched from blood (not recorded which). The receptors originated from a woman aged 60-75 years who had recovered from COVID-19. Each CDR3 is given without its conserved first and last residue. The D gene is left open where the match is weak.

v_gene: TRBV4-1; d_gene: TRBD2; CDR3aa: ASSRSGVGTDTQY
v_gene: TRBV15; d_gene: -; CDR3aa: ATSRDLTADYGYT
v_gene: TRBV24-1; d_gene: -; CDR3aa: ATSDLGTSGTQY
v_gene: TRBV19; d_gene: -; CDR3aa: ASSIASLRQYPRDGYT
v_gene: TRBV29-1; d_gene: TRBD1; CDR3aa: SVPGQGNYGYT
v_gene: TRBV28; d_gene: TRBD2; CDR3aa: ASTLGTSASNEQF
v_gene: TRBV4-1; d_gene: -; CDR3aa: ASSQEQATEETQY
v_gene: TRBV3-1/TRBV3-2; d_gene: -; CDR3aa: ASSQEGAKTQY
v_gene: TRBV7-2; d_gene: -; CDR3aa: ASSLSVLADRTQY
v_gene: TRBV5-4; d_gene: TRBD1; CDR3aa: ASSPVDRANTGELF
v_gene: TRBV27; d_gene: -; CDR3aa: ASSQQGGYEQY
v_gene: TRBV6-5; d_gene: TRBD1; CDR3aa: ASTRTGHNEQF
v_gene: TRBV20-1; d_gene: -; CDR3aa: SASGDIEKLF
v_gene: TRBV11-2; d_gene: TRBD1; CDR3aa: ASSGSGGSSGNTIY
v_gene: TRBV11-2; d_gene: -; CDR3aa: ASSSRRNTEAF
v_gene: TRBV5-6; d_gene: -; CDR3aa: ASSLPGQMASGYT
v_gene: TRBV5-1; d_gene: TRBD1; CDR3aa: ASSALTGVKNEQF
v_gene: TRBV27; d_gene: -; CDR3aa: ASSLSYRYLTIEAF
v_gene: TRBV11-2; d_gene: TRBD2; CDR3aa: ASSLDLRTSVAGELF
v_gene: TRBV6-5; d_gene: -; CDR3aa: ASSYGGQRNEQF
v_gene: TRBV7-2; d_gene: -; CDR3aa: ASRTSRDTDTQY
v_gene: TRBV7-6; d_gene: TRBD2; CDR3aa: ASSLNAGGVYEQY
v_gene: TRBV2; d_gene: TRBD1; CDR3aa: ASSDFGTGSEKLF
v_gene: TRBV18; d_gene: -; CDR3aa: ASSATGSSGNTIY
v_gene: TRBV11-3; d_gene: -; CDR3aa: ASSLGGSYNEQF
v_gene: TRBV5-1; d_gene: TRBD1; CDR3aa: ASRDSMNTEAF
v_gene: TRBV9; d_gene: TRBD1; CDR3aa: ASSVGTEAYEQY
v_gene: TRBV18; d_gene: TRBD2; CDR3aa: ASSRSGTSGGSSTDTQY
v_gene: TRBV12-5; d_gene: -; CDR3aa: ASGAPGGEQF
v_gene: TRBV4-2; d_gene: -; CDR3aa: ASSSAIKAPEQY
v_gene: TRBV3-1/TRBV3-2; d_gene: TRBD2; CDR3aa: ASSQAPGLAGGTYNEQF
v_gene: TRBV10-3; d_gene: -; CDR3aa: AISDPEVQGNTIY
v_gene: TRBV7-9; d_gene: TRBD1; CDR3aa: ASSALGGRDPQH
v_gene: TRBV27; d_gene: TRBD2; CDR3aa: ASRGLNTHEQY
v_gene: TRBV29-1; d_gene: -; CDR3aa: SVDTGNYGYT
v_gene: TRBV10-3; d_gene: -; CDR3aa: AISEPENYGYT
v_gene: TRBV30; d_gene: TRBD1; CDR3aa: AWSSGQGRNQPQH
v_gene: TRBV28; d_gene: -; CDR3aa: ASSPPFLGANYEQY
v_gene: TRBV6-5; d_gene: TRBD1; CDR3aa: ASTLGQGGYGYT
v_gene: TRBV28; d_gene: TRBD1; CDR3aa: AIATGTGFTGELF
v_gene: TRBV19; d_gene: TRBD2; CDR3aa: ASSVTSYTGELF
v_gene: TRBV5-3; d_gene: -; CDR3aa: ARSVRERYEQY
v_gene: TRBV2; d_gene: -; CDR3aa: ASSPNYEQY
v_gene: TRBV29-1; d_gene: -; CDR3aa: SVVGTANTEAF
v_gene: TRBV30; d_gene: -; CDR3aa: AWSVRGQGRGTEAF
v_gene: TRBV5-1; d_gene: -; CDR3aa: ASSLLAGYEQY
v_gene: TRBV27; d_gene: -; CDR3aa: ASSLARNQPQH
v_gene: TRBV30; d_gene: -; CDR3aa: AWSVGLYTEAF
v_gene: TRBV5-1; d_gene: -; CDR3aa: ASSLDRGNQPQH
v_gene: TRBV30; d_gene: -; CDR3aa: AWSVHGGSYGYT
v_gene: TRBV11-2; d_gene: -; CDR3aa: ASSPDRFVQPQH
v_gene: TRBV19; d_gene: TRBD1; CDR3aa: ASSRETGPYEQY
v_gene: TRBV5-1; d_gene: TRBD2; CDR3aa: ASSPTSGAYNEQF